Shown below are 11 T cell receptor beta chains from a single sample sequenced in a study of shared clonotypes between healthy human individuals (dated by TCRdb to 2020 to 2022). Libraries were constructed by the immunoSEQ multiplex PCR assay. This immuneACCESS table, as held by TCRdb, lists in-frame sequences with V and J called but not all clones. Of the missing ones, under half trace to an unresolved V gene in checked studies; the others have no known cause. The sample data list over a million clones, and around 97% of these were observed just once. Clones ranked in the top ten supply approximately 1% of the sample. The sample comprised naive CD4+ T cells sorted from blood. Reading the label with the study, this specimen's cell subset or site is: CD45RA+ positively selected. The receptors come from a man aged 25 to 45 in good health.

V is TRBV7-2 and J is TRBJ2-3; unclear D gene. Trimming left V 4 bases short and J 1 base short, with 6 bases between. There are 13 residues in the CDR3. CDR1 is SGHTA and CDR2 is FQGNSA in the germline V gene. The CDR3 DNA reads TGTGCCAGCAGCTCCCTCGGCACAGATACGCAGTATTTT. Translation: CASSSLGTDTQYF.

The rearrangement uses TRBV7-9 and TRBJ2-1; D gene uncertain. Germline V gene data show CDR1 as SEHNR and CDR2 as FQNEAQ (reference sequence). The V end was cut by 3 bases, the J end by 0 bases, with 18 bases between. This CDR3 is 18 amino acids long. CDR3 DNA sequence: TGTGCCAGCAGCTTCCCCCGGGCCAATTCTAGCTCCTACAATGAGCAGTTCTTC. Translation: CASSFPRANSSSYNEQFF.

Remarks on this clone: Other nucleotide sequences in the sample specify the same CDR3. The J gene is TRBJ2-1, the V gene TRBV9, with D maybe TRBD2 (5 bases). V lost 0 bases to trimming and J lost 0 bases, with 7 bases between them. CDR3 length: 15 residues. CDR1 is SGDLS and CDR2 is YYNGEE in the germline V gene. CDR3 sequence: CASSVGAGSYNEQFF. CDR3 sequence (DNA): TGTGCCAGCAGCGTAGGGGCGGGCTCCTACAATGAGCAGTTCTTC.

In this sample, this clone turned up once. The chain is built from TRBV10-3 and TRBJ2-1, with D possibly matching TRBD1 (6 bases). Germline CDR1 reads ENHRY; CDR2 reads SYGVKD. V lost 3 bases, J lost 2 bases, and 11 bases lay in between. The CDR3 covers 15 residues. In DNA form, the CDR3 reads TGTGCCATCAGTGAACTACAGGGCGCCTACAATGAGCAGTTCTTC. This codes for CAISELQGAYNEQFF.

This sequence joins TRBV27 and TRBJ2-7; no clear D gene. There are 13 residues in the CDR3. CDR1 is MNHEY, CDR2 SMNVEV, per germline (reference sequence). V lost 0 bases and J 5 bases, leaving 8 bases between the germline ends. The CDR3, as DNA: TGTGCCAGCAGTTTATCTCAGTCGCACGAGCAGTACTTC. This gives the protein CASSLSQSHEQYF.

The rearrangement links TRBV28 to TRBJ1-4, with D unclear. Germline lookup yields CDR1 MDHEN and CDR2 SYDVKM. V lost 3 bases, J lost 0 bases, and 8 bases lay in between. The CDR3 runs 15 residues. This CDR3 reads CASSFQSATNEKLFF. The CDR3 DNA sequence: TGTGCCAGCAGTTTTCAGAGTGCAACTAATGAAAAACTGTTTTTT. Filled out from reference TRBV28 and TRBJ1-4, the complete variable domain reads DVKVTQSSRYLVKRTGEKVFLECVQDMDHENMFWYRQDPGLGLRLIYFSYDVKMKEKGDIPEGYSVSREKKERFSLILESASTNQTSMYLCASSFQSATNEKLFFGSGTQLSVL.

The rearrangement joins TRBV6-5 to TRBJ2-7; D not certain. V was trimmed by 4 bases and J by 1 base, leaving 8 bases between them. The CDR3 contains 13 residues. CDR1 is MNHEY, CDR2 SVGAGI, per germline. The chain's CDR3 is CASSSWKSYEQYF. The CDR3 DNA reads as TGTGCCAGCAGTTCGTGGAAGTCCTACGAGCAGTACTTC.

The chain has TRBV9 and TRBJ1-5, with TRBD1 as a possible D gene (5 bases). The V end lost 0 bases, the J end lost 2 bases, and 9 bases lay between the germline ends. Germline CDR1 reads SGDLS; CDR2 reads YYNGEE. The CDR3 is 15 amino acids. The CDR3 reads CASSVDGAGNQPQHF. The CDR3 DNA sequence: TGTGCCAGCAGCGTAGACGGGGCGGGCAATCAGCCCCAGCATTTT.

The chain links TRBV6-1 to TRBJ2-5; D gene unclear. Trimming took off 5 bases at V and 2 bases at J, with 12 bases between the two ends. The CDR3 spans 14 residues. The germline CDR1 and CDR2 sequences are MNHNS and SASEGT. The CDR3 here is CASSLGLGQETQYF. DNA for the CDR3: TGTGCCAGCAGTTTAGGATTGGGGCAAGAGACCCAGTACTTC.

V and J are TRBV29-1 and TRBJ2-5; 9 bases agree with TRBD2. This CDR3 is 12 amino acids long. Per the germline V gene, CDR1 is SQVTM and CDR2 is ANQGSEA. V shed 4 bases and J 5 bases; nucleotides not matched to a gene: 2. CDR3 sequence reads: CSVGTSAETQYF. The CDR3 DNA reads as TGCAGCGTTGGGACTAGCGCGGAGACCCAGTACTTC.

The rearrangement links TRBV7-8 to TRBJ1-2; 8 nucleotides match TRBD1. This CDR3 is built from 16 residues. Germline V lookup: CDR1 SGHVS, CDR2 FQNEAQ. V lost 0 bases, J lost 8 bases, and 11 bases stayed unmatched. The CDR3, as DNA: TGTGCCAGCAGCTTAGCGGGACAGGCCCCACTCCGGGGCTACACCTTC. Encoded protein: CASSLAGQAPLRGYTF.